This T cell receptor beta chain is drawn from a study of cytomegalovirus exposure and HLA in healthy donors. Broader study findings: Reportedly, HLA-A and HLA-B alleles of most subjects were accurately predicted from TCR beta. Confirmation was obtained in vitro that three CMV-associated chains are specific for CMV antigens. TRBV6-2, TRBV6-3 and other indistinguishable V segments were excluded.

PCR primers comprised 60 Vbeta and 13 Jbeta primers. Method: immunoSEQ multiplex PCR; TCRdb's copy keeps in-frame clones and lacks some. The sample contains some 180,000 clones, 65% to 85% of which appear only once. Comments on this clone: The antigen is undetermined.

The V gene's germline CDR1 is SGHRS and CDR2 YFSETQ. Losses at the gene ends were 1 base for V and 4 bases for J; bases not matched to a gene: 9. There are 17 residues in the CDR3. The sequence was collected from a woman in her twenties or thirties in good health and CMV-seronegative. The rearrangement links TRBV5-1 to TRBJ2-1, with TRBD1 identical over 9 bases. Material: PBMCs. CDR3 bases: TGCGCCAGCAGCTTGCGCCTCGGACAGGGGCGGTACAATGAGCAGTTCTTC. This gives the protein CASSLRLGQGRYNEQFF.